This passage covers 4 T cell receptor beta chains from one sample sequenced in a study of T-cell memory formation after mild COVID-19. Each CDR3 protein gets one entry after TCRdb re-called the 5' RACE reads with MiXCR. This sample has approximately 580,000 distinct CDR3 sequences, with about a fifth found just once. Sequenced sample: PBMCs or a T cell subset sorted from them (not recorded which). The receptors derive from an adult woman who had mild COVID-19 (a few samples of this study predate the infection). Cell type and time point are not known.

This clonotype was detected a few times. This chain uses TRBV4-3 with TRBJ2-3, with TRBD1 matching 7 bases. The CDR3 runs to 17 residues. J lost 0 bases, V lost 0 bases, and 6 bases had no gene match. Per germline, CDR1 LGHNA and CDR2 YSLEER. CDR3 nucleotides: TGCGCCAGCAGCCAAGATTGGGGACAGTTGAGCACAGATACGCAGTATTTT. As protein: CASSQDWGQLSTDTQYF.

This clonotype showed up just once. The CDR3 here is CASNPDRGGRDEQFF. The CDR3, as DNA: TGTGCCAGCAACCCCGACAGGGGCGGGAGGGATGAGCAGTTCTTC. The rearrangement joins TRBV6-6 to TRBJ2-1; TRBD2 is a possible D gene (9 bases). V dropped 7 bases and J dropped 8 bases, with 21 bases sitting between them. CDR3 size: 15 residues. Germline values: CDR1 MNHNY, CDR2 SVGAGI (reference sequence).

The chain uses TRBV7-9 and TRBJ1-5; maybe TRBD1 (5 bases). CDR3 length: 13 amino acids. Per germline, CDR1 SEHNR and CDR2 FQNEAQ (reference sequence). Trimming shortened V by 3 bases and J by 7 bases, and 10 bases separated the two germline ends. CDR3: CASSFGGLQPQHF. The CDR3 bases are TGTGCCAGCAGCTTCGGGGGTCTCCAGCCCCAGCATTTT.

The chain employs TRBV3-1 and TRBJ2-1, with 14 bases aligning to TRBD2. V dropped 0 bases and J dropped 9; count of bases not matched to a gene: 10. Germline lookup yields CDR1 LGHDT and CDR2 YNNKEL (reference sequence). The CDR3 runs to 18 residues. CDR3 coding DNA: TGTGCCAGCAGCCAAGACGGGACTAGCGGGAGAGTGGGCGGTGAGCAGTTCTTC. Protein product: CASSQDGTSGRVGGEQFF.